The 17 T cell receptor beta chains below come from one sample, sequenced in a study of shared T cell receptors in the human thymus. Libraries were prepared by immunoSEQ multiplex PCR; TCRdb keeps only in-frame clonotypes and omits some of them. The sample has roughly 500,000 clones, approximately 80% seen once; the top ten hold more than 0.01%. These data were also filed under a second study, of human thymus T cells.

What was sequenced was thymocytes. The source is a boy younger than two with a congenital heart defect.

The J gene is TRBJ2-5, the V gene TRBV30; TRBD1 aligns across 8 bases. TRBJ2-7 matches the DNA end more closely, so the J call is doubtful. CDR3 size: 16 residues. Germline V gene lookup returns CDR1 GTSNPN and CDR2 SVGIG (reference sequence). CDR3 sequence (DNA): TGTGCCTGGAGTGTACCAGGGGGCCTTAGCTCCTACGAGCAGTACTTC. This gives the protein CAWSVPGGLSSYEQYF.

V and J are TRBV5-1 and TRBJ2-5; 8 positions match TRBD2. This CDR3 has 16 residues. J was trimmed by 0 bases and V by 0 bases; bases with no gene match: 4. Germline CDR1 and CDR2: SGHRS and YFSETQ. The CDR3 nucleotides are TGCGCCAGCAGCTTGGTGGCTAGCGGGTACCAAGAGACCCAGTACTTC. As protein: CASSLVASGYQETQYF.

CDR3 nucleotide sequence: TGCGCCAGCAGCGCCCGGAAGCGCCACGGAAAAATCCCCCTCCACTTT. Protein sequence: CASSARKRHGKIPLHF. The chain uses TRBV5-1 and TRBJ1-6; D uncertain. Trimming shortened V by 4 bases and J by 13 bases, and 24 bases separated the two germline ends. Germline V gene sequence: CDR1 SGHRS, CDR2 YFSETQ. The CDR3 length is 16 residues.

This chain uses TRBV11-2 with TRBJ1-1; D is perhaps TRBD1 (5 bases). The CDR3 covers 13 residues. Germline V gene lookup returns CDR1 SGHAT and CDR2 FQNNGV. V was cut by 3 bases and J by 5 bases, with 10 bases left in between. The CDR3 loop is CASSLTATTEAFF. The CDR3 DNA follows: TGTGCCAGCAGCTTGACAGCTACAACTGAAGCTTTCTTT.

This CDR3 is CASSLLDYNEQFF. CDR3 bases: TGCGCCAGCAGTTTACTAGACTACAATGAGCAGTTCTTC. The chain has TRBV5-1 and TRBJ2-1, with D possibly matching TRBD2 (5 bases). V lost 5 bases, J lost 3 bases, and 9 bases lay in between. The CDR3 is made up of 13 amino acids. Germline V CDR1 and CDR2: SGHRS, YFSETQ.

This clone was detected once. The chain couples TRBV27 to TRBJ1-5; D uncertain. This CDR3 is 15 amino acids long. Per the germline V gene, CDR1 is MNHEY and CDR2 is SMNVEV (reference sequence). V was clipped by 1 base and J by 0 bases, with 7 bases between them. CDR3 amino acids: CASSLWPYSNQPQHF. As DNA, the CDR3 is TGTGCCAGCAGTTTATGGCCGTATAGCAATCAGCCCCAGCATTTT.

This clone was counted a single time. V usage is TRBV18 and J usage is TRBJ2-2; D uncertain. V gave up 2 bases and J gave up 2 bases, with 12 bases separating them. Germline V gives CDR1 KGHSH, CDR2 LQKENI. The CDR3 runs 16 residues. CDR3 sequence (DNA): TGTGCCAGCTCACCAGGAGAACGAATTAACACCGGGGAGCTGTTTTTT. This translates into CASSPGERINTGELFF.

The V call is TRBV4-1, the J call TRBJ2-3; D unclear. CDR3 size: 15 residues. Deletions cut 2 bases from V and 1 base from J, with 10 bases between. The germline V gene encodes CDR1 MGHRA and CDR2 YSYEKL. The CDR3 coding sequence is TGCGCCAGCAGCCAACTAACTTACCGCACAGATACGCAGTATTTT. Translating it yields CASSQLTYRTDTQYF.

This chain links TRBV5-6 with TRBJ1-4; TRBD1 agrees at 7 bases. Germline V gives CDR1 SGHDT, CDR2 YYEEEE. This CDR3 is 18 amino acids long. Germline trimming cut 2 bases from V and 0 bases from J; bases unmatched to any gene: 10. CDR3 in DNA: TGTGCCAGCAGCTTTTCCGCTACAGGGGACACAACTAATGAAAAACTGTTTTTT. It translates to CASSFSATGDTTNEKLFF.

The chain carries TRBV4-2 and TRBJ2-5; 12 bases line up with TRBD2. Unmatched junction bases numbered 3, after V lost 0 bases and J lost 1 base. The CDR3 loop spans 17 amino acids. Looked up from germline, CDR1 is LGHNA and CDR2 is YNFKEQ. The CDR3 DNA reads TGTGCCAGCAGCCAAGATGGACTAGCGGGATGCCAAGAGACCCAGTACTTC. As protein: CASSQDGLAGCQETQYF.

Of note for this clone: The sample holds other DNA sequences that translate to the same CDR3. The chain links TRBV11-1 to TRBJ2-1; D might be TRBD2 (5 bases). V lost 0 bases, J lost 7 bases, and 10 bases lay in between. The CDR3 runs to 14 residues. CDR1 is SGHAT, CDR2 FQDESV, per germline (reference sequence). CDR3 region: CASSLALSGNEQFF. The CDR3 DNA is TGTGCCAGCAGCTTAGCGTTGTCGGGAAATGAGCAGTTCTTC.

This clone has just a few counts. This sequence joins TRBV5-3 and TRBJ2-7; D is unclear. TRBV5-3 is flagged as an ORF with uncertain function. The CDR3 totals 13 residues. V lost 0 bases, J lost 3 bases, and 7 bases lay in between. For the CDR3, the DNA is TGTGCCAGAAGCTTGGCTGTTCGCTACGAGCAGTACTTC. Protein sequence: CARSLAVRYEQYF.

V and J are TRBV6-4 and TRBJ2-3; 9 bases are shared with TRBD1. This CDR3 is built from 14 residues. Germline values: CDR1 MRHNA, CDR2 SNTAGT. Losses at the gene ends were 6 bases for V and 3 bases for J; bases not matched to a gene: 4. The DNA for the CDR3 is TGTGCCAGCAGGGGGGACAGGGATACAGATACGCAGTATTTT. Protein: CASRGDRDTDTQYF.

The rearrangement uses TRBV19 and TRBJ1-5; 12 bases line up with TRBD1. Germline V gene data show CDR1 as LNHDA and CDR2 as SQIVND (reference sequence). V trimming: 3 bases; J trimming: 7 bases; junction bases outside the gene matches: 22. The CDR3 has 21 residues. The CDR3 loop is CASSMVDAGTGGWGKGQPQHF. DNA for the CDR3: TGTGCCAGTAGTATGGTAGATGCAGGGACAGGGGGCTGGGGTAAGGGCCAGCCCCAGCATTTT.

This clone was detected once. This chain connects TRBV27 to TRBJ1-3, with D unclear. Germline CDR1 is MNHEY and CDR2 is SMNVEV (reference sequence). V was cut by 4 bases and J by 4 bases, with 8 bases left in between. The CDR3 covers 13 residues. The CDR3 region has the DNA TGTGCCAGCAGTTCTAGCCGGGGAAACACCATATATTTT. Its translation is CASSSSRGNTIYF.

The chain is built from TRBV5-8 and TRBJ2-1; 11 positions agree with TRBD2. There are 15 residues in the CDR3. V was pared by 4 bases and J by 7 bases, with 7 bases of the junction left unmatched. CDR1 and CDR2 from the germline V gene are SGHTS and YDEGEE. CDR3 sequence (DNA): TGTGCCAGCAGCCTCTTTAGCGGGAGGGCAAATGAGCAGTTCTTC. This translates into CASSLFSGRANEQFF.

V gene TRBV10-3 combines with J gene TRBJ2-1; tentatively, D is TRBD1 (5 bases). The CDR3 loop spans 13 amino acids. CDR1 and CDR2 from the germline V gene are ENHRY and SYGVKD. Between the trimmed V and J ends, which lost 5 bases and 5 bases, there was a span of 10 bases. The CDR3 loop is CAISKDTNNEQFF. The CDR3 DNA reads as TGTGCCATCAGTAAGGACACAAACAATGAGCAGTTCTTC.